A single T cell receptor beta chain is shown here with its context. What this receptor recognizes is not known. Base quality data are lacking; no much larger clone is found one base away. The data are from a study of T cells in Graves' hyperthyroidism and ophthalmopathy (dated by TCRdb to between 2017 and 2020). Study-wide context: Peripheral blood samples were taken at initial diagnosis, before any treatment was given. Once sampling was done, hyperthyroidism patients were given methimazole at a starting dose of 30 mg daily, whereas ophthalmopathy patients were given high-dose intravenous methylprednisolone. To identify TCR V-J signatures that set the groups apart, the researchers used a discovery cohort of about a hundred patients, made up of 40 to 45 with Graves' ophthalmopathy and 55 to 65 with stable Graves' hyperthyroidism. The 80 to 100 discovery patients were randomly divided into training and test sets at a 7:3 ratio. An independent validation cohort of fewer than 20 hyperthyroidism patients and 17 patients who later progressed to ophthalmopathy tested prospective prediction of ophthalmopathy. TCR Vbeta CDR3 sequencing of roughly 140 peripheral blood samples (43 ophthalmopathy, 75 to 80 hyperthyroidism and some 17 progressor patients) is reported in the paper. The study also compared thyroid tissue and blood T-cell repertoires from about 6 Graves' hyperthyroidism patients. Broader findings and caveats from the paper: Sample size was not statistically predetermined, and investigators were not blinded to group allocation. A 13 V-J signature model separated ophthalmopathy from stable hyperthyroidism, with nearly 90% sensitivity and just under 84% specificity in cross-validation and 80%/75% in testing. In validation, the model predicted progression to ophthalmopathy with around 71% sensitivity and 72% to 85% specificity, a median of 6.5 months before onset. Most expanded thyroid clonotypes (frequency above 0.001) were also detected in blood, a finding suggesting that blood repertoires may reflect thyroid immune responses.

The TCR beta CDR3 regions were amplified from the RNA transcripts. The TCR CDR3 was subjected to a first round of RT-PCR using the HTBI primer set and the Qiagen OneStep RT-PCR kit. A second multiplex PCR round built the libraries, followed by size selection and purification. Paired-end sequencing of the libraries was performed with 100 bp reads on an Illumina HiSeq2000. In the source study's methods: SOAPnuke was used to process the raw data, throwing out any read that contained adapters or uncalled bases, had a mean Phred below 15, or lacked an exact constant-primer or identifier match. COPE v1.2.5 was used to merge the high-quality paired reads, and each unique nucleotide sequence was defined as a clonotype. MiTCR v1.1 was used to align the clonotypes against IMGT TRBV, TRBD and TRBJ reference segments. The analysis was restricted to V-J combinations with a frequency above 0.0001, which together covered approximately 99% of the repertoires. The TCS score was defined as F50 (clonal expansion) divided by E x V (chaos), with BLOSUM62-based TCRdist calculated between CDR3 peptides within each V-J. Welch's t-statistics and random forest reduced 450 to 600 V-J features to about 12, which were used in a naive Bayes classifier (R e1071). In TCRdb, the public reads were trimmed at Q25 with fastp and aligned with MiXCR, with productive beta chains retained. Entries are consolidated by CDR3 protein sequence, retaining the most common genes and DNA. The authors' filters were not applied to this entry. Present in this sample are 650,000 to 850,000 distinct CDR3 sequences, 15% to 20% of which were seen just once. Together, the top ten hold 16% of the sample.

The hyperthyroidism patients were between 18 and 65 years old and newly diagnosed, with a disease duration of less than 2 months. Exclusion was applied to patients with uncontrolled infections, other autoimmune diseases, pregnancy or lactation. Clinical symptoms, serum thyroxine and TRAb, thyroid ultrasound, and orbital computed tomography formed the basis for the diagnoses. Blood from progressor patients was drawn when they were first diagnosed with hyperthyroidism, before any ophthalmopathy symptoms appeared. Ficoll-Paque density gradient centrifugation was used to isolate PBMCs from approximately 10 ml of fresh peripheral blood. Progressor patients were initially diagnosed with Graves' hyperthyroidism and developed ophthalmopathy during follow-up. Total RNA was extracted using Trizol reagent, and RNA quality was assessed on an Agilent 2100 Bioanalyzer. Between the V and J ends, shortened by 0 bases and 2 bases respectively, the junction contains 10 bases. From cysteine to phenylalanine, the CDR3 is 14 amino acids long. Only CDR3 DNA remains: 42 bases, in frame from the first base. The germline V gene (reference sequence) specifies DFQATT as CDR1 and SNEGSKA as CDR2.

The sequence was obtained from a woman aged 45 to 65 with Graves' hyperthyroidism that later progressed to Graves' ophthalmopathy. Recombination joined TRBV20-1 with TRBJ1-2; too little of a D gene remains to name it. Sequenced material: blood. The DNA sequence is given as TGCAGTGCTAGAGATGAGAGGGAAAACTATGGCTACACCTTC. This gives the protein CSARDERENYGYTF.